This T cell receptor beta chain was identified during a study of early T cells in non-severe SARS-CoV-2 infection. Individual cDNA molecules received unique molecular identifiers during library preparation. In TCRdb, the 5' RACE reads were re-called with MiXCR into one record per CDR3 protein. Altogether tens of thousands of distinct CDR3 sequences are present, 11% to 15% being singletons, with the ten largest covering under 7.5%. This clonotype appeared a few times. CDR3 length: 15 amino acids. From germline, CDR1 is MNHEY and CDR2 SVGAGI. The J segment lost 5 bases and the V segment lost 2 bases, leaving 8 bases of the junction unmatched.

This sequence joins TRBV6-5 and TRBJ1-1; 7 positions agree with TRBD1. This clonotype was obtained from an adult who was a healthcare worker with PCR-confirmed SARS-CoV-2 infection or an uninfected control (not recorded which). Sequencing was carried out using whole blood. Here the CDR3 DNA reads TGTGCCAGCAGTTACCGCACGGTACAGGGGACTGAAGCTTTCTTT. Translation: CASSYRTVQGTEAFF.